Listed here is a single T cell receptor beta chain. The authors' processing: Reference gene primer amplification gave nucleated cell count estimates. TCRdb's copy holds only in-frame clones and misses some; the assay was immunoSEQ multiplex PCR. The V and J calls and clone size were taken over from that table, and D and trimming were inferred from the DNA. The sample consists of about 74,000 clones, 60% to 80% of them appearing once. The CDR3 spans 12 residues. V lost 7 bases to trimming and J lost 1 base, with 8 bases between them. CDR1 MNHEY and CDR2 SVGAGI come from the germline V gene. The data originate from a study of blood T cell repertoires in COVID-19. Study overall: Samples taken during acute and convalescent COVID-19 were collected in the United States, Italy and Spain. The analysed material was cDNA or gDNA that came from T cells, B-cell-depleted T cells, or PBMCs.

This sequence joins TRBV6-5 and TRBJ2-7, with no clear D. This sequence originates from a human donor in a cohort sampled during active COVID-19. Specimen: peripheral blood. The CDR3 protein is CASISPSYEQYV. CDR3 DNA sequence: TGTGCCAGCATATCCCCTTCCTACGAGCAGTACGTC.